This T cell receptor (beta chain) emerged from a study of blood T cells in healthy people across ages. As for the study in general: Capture via template switching afforded approximately one barcoded beta molecule per two T cells.

Together with a sample-barcoded 5' primer, a J-beta primer mix was included in a second PCR lasting roughly 6 to 12 cycles. With 12 random nucleotides, a template-switch adaptor tagged each individual cDNA molecule. TCRdb ran MiXCR on the 5' RACE reads and lists one entry per CDR3 protein. The data show roughly 800,000 distinct CDR3 sequences, roughly 60% seen once. The CDR3 totals 14 residues. Per germline, CDR1 MDHEN and CDR2 SYDVKM. The V end lost 7 bases, the J end lost 7 bases, and 17 bases lay between the germline ends. Sequencing used blood. V usage is TRBV28 and J usage is TRBJ2-4; perhaps TRBD2 as D (7 bases). The sequence was collected from a young man in good health. This chain's CDR3 is CASNILGGGNIQYF. DNA of the CDR3: TGTGCCAGCAACATTCTAGGGGGAGGGAACATTCAGTACTTC.